These 23 T cell receptor beta chains were all obtained from the same sample, sequenced in a study of blood T cell repertoires in COVID-19 (dated by TCRdb to the early 2020s). Libraries were prepared through the immunoSEQ multiplex PCR assay. TCRdb holds this immuneACCESS table with in-frame rearrangements only. Some clones are missing; in checked studies, unresolved V genes explain under half, and the rest has no known cause. This sample holds 95,000 to 100,000 clones; about 80% were observed only once. The ten largest make up more than 9% of the sample. The sequenced sample consisted of peripheral blood. The receptors come from a man between 65 and 85 years old with acute or convalescent COVID-19.

This rearrangement joins TRBV29-1 to TRBJ1-2; 10 bases match TRBD1. Germline trimming cut 6 bases from V and 5 bases from J; bases unmatched to any gene: 3. The CDR3 consists of 12 residues. Per the germline V gene, CDR1 is SQVTM and CDR2 is ANQGSEA. Here the CDR3 reads CSVGQGGYGYTF. The CDR3 bases are TGCAGCGTAGGACAGGGGGGGTATGGCTACACCTTC.

This clone was detected only a few times. The rearrangement uses TRBV7-3 and TRBJ1-6; maybe TRBD1 (5 bases). This CDR3 has 15 residues. Germline assignment: CDR1 SGHTA and CDR2 FQGTGA. V shed 0 bases and J shed 4 bases, with 7 bases lying between them. CDR3 region: CASSLTTGYNSPLHF. CDR3 coding DNA: TGTGCCAGCAGCTTAACCACAGGTTATAATTCACCCCTCCACTTT.

The chain couples TRBV11-3 to TRBJ1-1; the D gene is possibly TRBD1 (6 bases). V was cut by 5 bases and J by 2 bases, with 12 bases left in between. The CDR3 is made up of 14 amino acids. The germline V gene has CDR1 SGHNT and CDR2 YENEEA. The CDR3 here is CASSPRTVNTEAFF. The CDR3 DNA reads TGTGCCAGCAGCCCACGGACAGTAAACACTGAAGCTTTCTTT.

The V and J genes are TRBV12-3 or TRBV12-4 and TRBJ1-5; the D is unclear. Trimming shortened V by 5 bases and J by 3 bases, and 5 bases separated the two germline ends. The CDR3 loop spans 12 amino acids. CDR3 in amino acids: CASSPVNQPQHF. For the CDR3, the DNA is TGTGCCAGCAGTCCGGTCAATCAGCCCCAGCATTTT.

V gene TRBV7-9 combines with J gene TRBJ2-1; no clear D. Per the germline V gene, CDR1 is SEHNR and CDR2 is FQNEAQ (reference sequence). The CDR3 loop spans 16 amino acids. The V end lost 5 bases, the J end lost 8 bases, and 22 bases lay between the germline ends. CDR3: CASSLGRSSGWDEQFF. The CDR3 coding sequence is TGTGCCAGCAGCCTGGGCCGATCTTCAGGCTGGGATGAGCAGTTCTTC.

The chain combines TRBV12-3 or TRBV12-4 with TRBJ1-5, with D possibly matching TRBD1 (5 bases). The CDR3 length is 13 residues. Trimming left V 6 bases short and J 9 bases short, with 15 bases between. In DNA, the CDR3 is TGTGCCAGCAGCAGGACGGACCAGGGGCCCCAGCATTTT. It codes for CASSRTDQGPQHF.

The chain uses TRBV4-3 and TRBJ2-5, with 7 bases identical to TRBD2. CDR3 length: 17 residues. Trimming cost V 3 bases and J 5 bases; bases outside gene matches: 15. Looked up from germline, CDR1 is LGHNA and CDR2 is YSLEER. The CDR3 bases are TGCGCCAGCAGCCACCAGGTGGTGGGGGAGGGCCCGGAGACCCAGTACTTC. It yields the protein CASSHQVVGEGPETQYF.

This clone was counted a single time. The V call is TRBV6-2 or TRBV6-3, the J call TRBJ2-3, with a possible D match to TRBD1 (6 bases). V lost 5 bases and J 2 bases, leaving 20 bases between the germline ends. Germline V gene data show CDR1 as MNHEY and CDR2 as SVGEGT. This CDR3 spans 17 amino acids. The CDR3 loop is CASSHRTASSDTDTQYF. The CDR3 region has the DNA TGTGCCAGCAGTCACCGGACAGCTAGCTCTGACACAGATACGCAGTATTTT.

This chain's CDR3 is CASSVTGGHSGNTIYF. In DNA form, the CDR3 reads TGCGCCAGCAGCGTCACAGGGGGACACTCTGGAAACACCATATATTTT. The gene calls are TRBV5-1 and TRBJ1-3; 8 nucleotides align to TRBD1. V lost 4 bases, J lost 0 bases, and 6 bases stayed unmatched. Looked up from germline, CDR1 is SGHRS and CDR2 is YFSETQ. The CDR3 sequence is 16 residues long.

V and J are TRBV19 and TRBJ2-1, with a weak D call TRBD1 (5 bases). Germline values: CDR1 LNHDA, CDR2 SQIVND (reference sequence). V was cut by 1 base and J by 5 bases, with 15 bases left in between. This CDR3 region has 16 residues. DNA of the CDR3: TGTGCCAGTAGTATAGTTCAGGGCGCGGCCCACAATGAGCAGTTCTTC. Protein: CASSIVQGAAHNEQFF.

This clone was observed a single time. This chain uses TRBV28 with TRBJ1-5; maybe TRBD1 (5 bases). The germline V gene encodes CDR1 MDHEN and CDR2 SYDVKM. The CDR3 totals 15 residues. Trimming cost V 4 bases and J 2 bases, with 12 bases left between them. CDR3 sequence reads: CASSSGGDGNQPQHF. The DNA of the CDR3 is TGTGCCAGCAGTTCCGGAGGGGACGGCAATCAGCCCCAGCATTTT.

The V gene is TRBV28, the J gene TRBJ1-3; the D is unclear. The germline gives CDR1 MDHEN, CDR2 SYDVKM. Trimming cost V 3 bases and J 2 bases, with 14 bases left between them. The CDR3 totals 16 residues. The CDR3 here is CASSLPQRAAGNTIYF. CDR3 bases: TGTGCCAGCAGTTTGCCCCAGCGGGCTGCTGGAAACACCATATATTTT.

This clone was observed a few times. CDR3 DNA sequence: TGTGCCAGCAGTAGCGACATGAGGGAAGGAGGCTACACCTTC. Translating gives CASSSDMREGGYTF. The chain couples TRBV6-2 or TRBV6-3 to TRBJ1-2; D is unresolved. The CDR3 has 14 residues. Germline CDR1 reads MNHEY; CDR2 reads SVGEGT. V was cut by 5 bases and J by 8 bases, with 18 bases left in between.

This chain connects TRBV3-1 (or the pseudogene TRBV3-2) to TRBJ1-2; D remains unclear. V dropped 5 bases and J dropped 4 bases, with 14 bases sitting between them. CDR1 and CDR2 (germline): LGHDT, YNNKEL (reference sequence). The CDR3 runs to 14 residues. CDR3 DNA sequence: TGTGCCAGCAGCTCCGAATCCCGGGGCTATGGCTACACCTTC. It codes for CASSSESRGYGYTF.

A word on this clone: The conserved phenylalanine or tryptophan normally closing the CDR3 is absent here, so this likely arose from a read error. The DNA is left out, because the CDR3 cannot be placed on it with certainty; the CDR3 is given as TCRdb lists it. The CDR3: CASRNPRD. The chain combines TRBV3-1 (or the pseudogene TRBV3-2) with TRBJ2-7; the D call in the table, TRBD2, was not verified against the DNA. The CDR3 region is 8 residues in length, termini included. Germline V gives CDR1 LGHDT, CDR2 YNNKEL (reference sequence).

This clone was counted between two and nine times. J is TRBJ1-3 and V is TRBV18; no firm D call. Trimming stripped 2 bases from V and 5 bases from J, with 13 bases between. The CDR3 has 15 residues. The germline gives CDR1 KGHSH, CDR2 LQKENI. In nucleotides, the CDR3 is TGTGCCAGCTCACCAGGTTTGGGAGCCCGAAACACCATATATTTT. This sequence encodes CASSPGLGARNTIYF.

V is TRBV5-4 and J is TRBJ2-1; TRBD2 matches 14 bases. J gave up 7 bases and V 6 bases, and 9 bases lay outside the gene matches. Germline CDR1 and CDR2: SGHNT and YYREEE (reference sequence). The CDR3 loop spans 16 amino acids. The CDR3 loop is CASIRGGTSGRNEQFF. The CDR3 region has the DNA TGTGCCAGCATTCGAGGGGGGACTAGCGGGAGAAATGAGCAGTTCTTC.

This sequence joins TRBV5-1 and TRBJ1-2; 7 bases are shared with TRBD1. The trim removed 4 bases at V and 8 bases at J, leaving 11 bases unmatched. The CDR3 loop spans 14 amino acids. Germline loops: CDR1 SGHRS, CDR2 YFSETQ. The CDR3 loop is CASSGGGSSRGYTF. In DNA, the CDR3 is TGCGCCAGCAGCGGAGGGGGCAGTTCTCGCGGCTACACCTTC.

The CDR3 DNA is TGTGCCAGCAGCGTAAGGCGCGGTCCCCCCGACGGCTACACCTTC. It specifies CASSVRRGPPDGYTF. The chain recombines TRBV9 with TRBJ1-2; D is uncertain. Trimming removed 1 base at V and 8 bases at J, with 18 bases between. The germline V gene has CDR1 SGDLS and CDR2 YYNGEE. The CDR3 has 15 amino acids.

J is TRBJ2-5 and V is TRBV28, with TRBD1 matching over 7 bases. CDR1 and CDR2 (germline): MDHEN, SYDVKM. This CDR3 is built from 14 residues. V gave up 5 bases and J gave up 2 bases; unmatched junction bases: 5. CDR3 amino acids: CASSRQGIQETQYF. CDR3 in DNA: TGTGCCAGCAGTCGACAGGGAATACAAGAGACCCAGTACTTC.

This chain uses TRBV6-2 or TRBV6-3 with TRBJ1-1; D call uncertain. Per germline, CDR1 MNHEY and CDR2 SVGEGT. Trimming took 0 bases from V and 6 from J, leaving 17 bases between them. The CDR3 has 16 amino acids. CDR3 protein: CASSYSNYSPMAEAFF. The CDR3 nucleotides are TGTGCCAGCAGTTACTCGAATTATAGTCCCATGGCTGAAGCTTTCTTT.

The genes are TRBV7-3 and TRBJ2-1; TRBD1 agrees at 8 bases. The V gene's germline CDR1 is SGHTA and CDR2 FQGTGA. The CDR3 is made up of 15 amino acids. Trimming took 5 bases from V and 5 from J; bases not matched to a gene: 8. CDR3 DNA sequence: TGTGCCAGCAGCCGCGACAGGGGATCCCACAATGAGCAGTTCTTC. This codes for CASSRDRGSHNEQFF.

The rearrangement uses TRBV7-7 and TRBJ2-3; D is possibly TRBD2 (5 bases). This CDR3 is 13 amino acids long. Per the germline V gene, CDR1 is SSHAT and CDR2 is FNYEAQ (reference sequence). CDR3 nucleotides: TGTGCTAGCGCGTCCGGGGAAGCGGATACGCAGTATTTT. The encoded protein is CASASGEADTQYF.